A single sample gave rise to the 25 T cell receptor beta chains below, sequenced in a study of CD8+ T cells in alopecia areata. Sequencing relied on a cDNA template that was reverse transcribed from extracted RNA. The assay was immunoSEQ multiplex PCR, and TCRdb's table has in-frame clones only and misses some. The sample shows 65,000 to 100,000 clones, just over 50% of them seen only once. Material for sequencing was NKG2D-high CD8+ T cells sorted from blood. All receptors derive from a human donor with alopecia areata.

The J gene is TRBJ2-3, the V gene TRBV5-7, with 14 bases aligning to TRBD2. TRBV5-7 is an ORF, and what it does is uncertain. The CDR3 is made up of 16 amino acids. V lost 4 bases and J lost 7; bases outside the gene matches: 8. This CDR3 is CASSIGLAGGLHTQYF. CDR3 nucleotides: TGTGCCAGCAGCATCGGACTAGCGGGGGGTCTTCATACGCAGTATTTT.

The chain has TRBV2 and TRBJ2-7; D remains ambiguous. Trimming took off 4 bases at V and 6 bases at J, with 4 bases between the two ends. Germline values: CDR1 SNHLY, CDR2 FYNNEI. This CDR3 spans 10 amino acids. CDR3 nucleotides: TGTGCCAGCAGTGGGTTCGAGCAGTACTTC. Translated: CASSGFEQYF. The full variable domain, completed using reference TRBV2 and TRBJ2-7, is EPEVTQTPSHQVTQMGQEVILRCVPISNHLYFYWYRQILGQKVEFLVSFYNNEISEKSEIFDDQFSVERPDGSNFTLKIRSTKLEDSAMYFCASSGFEQYFGPGTRLTVT.

The rearrangement joins TRBV29-1 to TRBJ2-7, with TRBD2 identical over 8 bases. Per germline, CDR1 SQVTM and CDR2 ANQGSEA. This CDR3 has 15 residues. The V and J ends lost 4 bases and 3 bases, in that order; junction bases with no gene match: 11. CDR3 in DNA: TGCAGCGTTGTTTCGGGGGGGCATAGGGGCTACGAGCAGTACTTC. Amino acids: CSVVSGGHRGYEQYF.

The rearrangement links TRBV7-9 to TRBJ2-3, with 7 bases identical to TRBD2. Germline V lookup: CDR1 SEHNR, CDR2 FQNEAQ (reference sequence). Trimming took 5 bases from V and 3 from J; bases not matched to a gene: 8. This CDR3 spans 15 amino acids. CDR3 region: CASSPRDYITDTQYF. The CDR3 coding sequence is TGTGCCAGCAGCCCCCGGGACTACATTACAGATACGCAGTATTTT. Filled out from reference TRBV7-9 and TRBJ2-3, the complete variable domain reads DTGVSQNPRHKITKRGQNVTFRCDPISEHNRLYWYRQTLGQGPEFLTYFQNEAQLEKSRLLSDRFSAERPKGSFSTLEIQRTEQGDSAMYLCASSPRDYITDTQYFGPGTRLTVL.

This clone was counted a single time. V usage is TRBV30 and J usage is TRBJ2-1; possibly TRBD2 for D (6 bases). V lost 1 base to trimming and J lost 7 bases, with 8 bases between them. CDR1 GTSNPN and CDR2 SVGIG come from the germline V gene (reference sequence). The CDR3 loop spans 12 amino acids. The CDR3 protein is CAWSDGGNEQFF. The CDR3 DNA sequence: TGTGCCTGGAGTGACGGAGGGAATGAGCAGTTCTTC.

This clone was seen only a few times. For the CDR3, the DNA is TGCGCCAGGACGCGGTCCTACACCTTC. Protein sequence: CARTRSYTF. This chain uses TRBV23-1 with TRBJ1-2; D gene unclear. TRBV23-1 is known as an ORF, though its function is uncertain. The CDR3 runs to 9 residues. The ends were cut back, 9 bases at V and 10 bases at J, with 9 bases in the middle.

This clone showed up just a few times. The chain joins TRBV9 to TRBJ2-4; D not resolved. CDR1 is SGDLS and CDR2 is YYNGEE in the germline V gene. This CDR3 region has 13 residues. Trimming took off 0 bases at V and 7 bases at J, with 8 bases between the two ends. This CDR3 reads CASSVDSVNIQYF. The CDR3 nucleotides read TGTGCCAGCAGCGTAGACAGCGTGAACATTCAGTACTTC.

The rearrangement links TRBV4-1 to TRBJ1-5, with 7 bases fitting TRBD1. CDR3 length: 15 amino acids. Germline V gene lookup returns CDR1 MGHRA and CDR2 YSYEKL. The V and J ends lost 5 bases and 0 bases, in that order; junction bases with no gene match: 4. The CDR3 reads CASSRDSYSNQPQHF. The DNA for the CDR3 is TGCGCCAGCAGCAGGGACAGTTATAGCAATCAGCCCCAGCATTTT.

V usage is TRBV27 and J usage is TRBJ1-2; D is undetermined. Trimming left V 6 bases short and J 8 bases short, with 10 bases between. The CDR3 extends over 11 amino acids. The germline gives CDR1 MNHEY, CDR2 SMNVEV (reference sequence). The CDR3 sequence is CASRGIRGYTF. In DNA form, the CDR3 reads TGTGCCAGCAGAGGGATCCGCGGCTACACCTTC.

This clone was picked up one time. V gene TRBV5-6 combines with J gene TRBJ1-1, with 9 bases lining up with TRBD1. The CDR3 spans 12 residues. V shed 4 bases, J shed 12 bases, and the junction held 7 bases outside the gene matches. Germline V CDR1 and CDR2: SGHDT, YYEEEE. The CDR3 loop is CASSQNRGQTFF. For the CDR3, the DNA is TGTGCCAGCAGCCAGAACAGGGGGCAGACTTTCTTT.

The rearrangement links TRBV29-1 to TRBJ2-2; the D gene is possibly TRBD2 (6 bases). The ends were cut back, 4 bases at V and 4 bases at J, with 16 bases in the middle. The CDR3 is made up of 15 amino acids. Per germline, CDR1 SQVTM and CDR2 ANQGSEA. As DNA, the CDR3 is TGCAGCGTTGTTCCCGGGAGTGGGCCCACCGGGGAGCTGTTTTTT. Its protein is CSVVPGSGPTGELFF.

The chain couples TRBV4-1 to TRBJ2-3; 8 bases fit TRBD2. This CDR3 has 15 amino acids. V dropped 0 bases and J dropped 3; count of bases not matched to a gene: 2. Germline CDR1 reads MGHRA; CDR2 reads YSYEKL. The CDR3 coding sequence is TGCGCCAGCAGCCAAGAAGCGGGGGTAACAGATACGCAGTATTTT. Residues: CASSQEAGVTDTQYF.

V and J are TRBV30 and TRBJ2-1; D is ambiguous. The V gene lost 3 bases and the J gene lost 9 bases, with 12 bases spanning the gap. Germline CDR1 is GTSNPN and CDR2 is SVGIG (reference sequence). The CDR3 consists of 12 residues. Written as DNA, the CDR3 is TGTGCCTGGAGCCCTACCGGTCCTGAGCAGTTCTTC. Its protein is CAWSPTGPEQFF.

The J gene is TRBJ2-7, the V gene TRBV7-2; D gene uncertain. V was cut by 5 bases and J by 6 bases, with 11 bases left in between. In germline, CDR1 is SGHTA, CDR2 FQGNSA. This CDR3 spans 12 amino acids. The CDR3 reads CASSPGIGEQYF. The CDR3 DNA is TGTGCCAGCAGCCCGGGCATTGGCGAGCAGTACTTC.

This clone was detected only once. J is TRBJ2-5 and V is TRBV27; D gene uncertain. This CDR3 has 11 residues. V was clipped by 5 bases and J by 7 bases, with 8 bases between them. Germline V CDR1 and CDR2: MNHEY, SMNVEV (reference sequence). The CDR3 DNA sequence: TGTGCCAGCAGTACTACCGGGACCCAGTACTTC. Translation gives CASSTTGTQYF.

V is TRBV28 and J is TRBJ2-2; D possibly corresponds to TRBD2 (5 bases). The CDR3 covers 18 residues. V gave up 4 bases and J gave up 6 bases, with 24 bases separating them. Germline V gene lookup returns CDR1 MDHEN and CDR2 SYDVKM. Written as DNA, the CDR3 is TGTGCCAGCAGTTGGACCGGGGTTCAAGAGGGAATAGCCGGGGAGCTGTTTTTT. This sequence encodes CASSWTGVQEGIAGELFF.

V gene TRBV7-6 combines with J gene TRBJ2-1; no reliable D call. The CDR3 is 16 amino acids. V was clipped by 1 base and J by 1 base, with 11 bases between them. The germline CDR1 and CDR2 sequences are SGHVS and FNYEAQ. CDR3 residues: CASSLEIEDSYNEQFF. The CDR3, as DNA: TGTGCCAGCAGCTTAGAGATTGAGGATTCCTACAATGAGCAGTTCTTC.

V usage is TRBV13 and J usage is TRBJ2-5, with 7 positions matching TRBD2. This CDR3 has 12 residues. The germline gives CDR1 PRHDT, CDR2 FYEKMQ (reference sequence). Losses at the gene ends were 6 bases for V and 5 bases for J; bases not matched to a gene: 3. The CDR3 loop reads CASRREEETQYF. In nucleotides, the CDR3 is TGTGCCAGCAGACGGGAGGAGGAGACCCAGTACTTC.

CDR3 protein: CASSFSGSSGSYNEQFF. The CDR3 DNA follows: TGTGCCAGCAGCTTCTCGGGCTCTAGCGGGAGCTACAATGAGCAGTTCTTC. The genes are TRBV7-8 and TRBJ2-1; 10 positions agree with TRBD2. The CDR3 is 17 residues long. Looked up from germline, CDR1 is SGHVS and CDR2 is FQNEAQ. Trimming cost V 3 bases and J 3 bases; bases outside gene matches: 8.

The chain couples TRBV27 to TRBJ2-2; D not resolved. The CDR3 is made up of 11 amino acids. The germline CDR1 and CDR2 sequences are MNHEY and SMNVEV (reference sequence). V lost 2 bases and J 5 bases, leaving 0 bases between the germline ends. CDR3 coding DNA: TGTGCCAGCAGTTTAACCGGGGAGCTGTTTTTT. Translation gives CASSLTGELFF.

Here the CDR3 reads CASSSGQSSYEQYF. The CDR3 region has the DNA TGTGCCAGCAGCTCGGGACAGTCCTCCTACGAGCAGTACTTC. The chain carries TRBV11-3 and TRBJ2-7, with 7 bases fitting TRBD1. The V segment lost 4 bases and the J segment 0 bases; nucleotides outside the gene matches: 3. The CDR3 extends over 14 amino acids. The germline V gene encodes CDR1 SGHNT and CDR2 YENEEA.

This clone was observed a handful of times. This sequence joins TRBV29-1 and TRBJ2-4; 7 bases agree with TRBD1. Germline loops: CDR1 SQVTM, CDR2 ANQGSEA. V lost 4 bases to trimming and J lost 5 bases; unmatched junction nucleotides: 2. This CDR3 spans 12 amino acids. As DNA, the CDR3 is TGCAGCGTTGCCGACAGGGAAAACATTCAGTACTTC. This codes for CSVADRENIQYF.

The rearrangement links TRBV21-1 to TRBJ2-4. TRBV21-1 is labeled a pseudogene. The CDR3 contains 16 residues. CDR3 loop: CASRSTLGRLKNIQYF. The DNA for the CDR3 is TGTGCCAGCAGATCTACTTTGGGACGTTTAAAAAACATTCAGTACTTC.

The rearrangement joins TRBV30 to TRBJ2-5; D is possibly TRBD2 (5 bases). Trimming took off 1 base at V and 2 bases at J, with 14 bases between the two ends. CDR1 is GTSNPN, CDR2 SVGIG, per germline (reference sequence). CDR3 length: 15 residues. CDR3 region: CAWSAPGITQETQYF. DNA of the CDR3: TGTGCCTGGAGTGCTCCCGGGATTACACAAGAGACCCAGTACTTC.

The chain joins TRBV27 to TRBJ2-1; possible D gene TRBD1, 6 bases. This CDR3 has 15 amino acids. The ends were cut back, 5 bases at V and 5 bases at J, with 16 bases in the middle. Germline CDR1 MNHEY, CDR2 SMNVEV (reference sequence). In nucleotides, the CDR3 is TGTGCCAGCAGTACATGGGACAACCAACACAATGAGCAGTTCTTC. Encoded protein: CASSTWDNQHNEQFF.